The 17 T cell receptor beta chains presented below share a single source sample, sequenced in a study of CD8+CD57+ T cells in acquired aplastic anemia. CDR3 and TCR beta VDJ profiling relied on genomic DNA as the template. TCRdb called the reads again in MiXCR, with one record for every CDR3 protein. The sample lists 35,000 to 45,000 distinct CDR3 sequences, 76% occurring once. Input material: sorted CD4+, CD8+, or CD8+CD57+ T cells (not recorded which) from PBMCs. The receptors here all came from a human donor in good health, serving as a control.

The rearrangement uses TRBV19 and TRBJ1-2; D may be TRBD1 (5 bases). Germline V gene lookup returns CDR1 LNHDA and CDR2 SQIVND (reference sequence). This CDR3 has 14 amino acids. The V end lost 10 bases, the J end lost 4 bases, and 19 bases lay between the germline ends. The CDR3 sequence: CATREGQRIYGYTF. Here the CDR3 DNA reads TGTGCCACAAGAGAGGGGCAGCGAATCTATGGCTACACCTTC.

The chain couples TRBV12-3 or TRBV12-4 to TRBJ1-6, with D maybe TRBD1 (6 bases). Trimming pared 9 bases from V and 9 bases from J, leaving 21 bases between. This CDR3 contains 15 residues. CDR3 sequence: CASNLGGAGRSPLHF. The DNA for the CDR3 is TGTGCCAGTAACCTCGGGGGGGCTGGTCGTTCACCCCTCCACTTT.

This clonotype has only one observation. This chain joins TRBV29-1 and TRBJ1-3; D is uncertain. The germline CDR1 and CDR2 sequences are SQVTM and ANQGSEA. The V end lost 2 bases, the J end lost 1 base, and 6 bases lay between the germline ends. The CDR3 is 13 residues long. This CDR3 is CSVEQTSGNTIYF. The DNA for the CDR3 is TGCAGCGTTGAACAGACGTCTGGAAACACCATATATTTT.

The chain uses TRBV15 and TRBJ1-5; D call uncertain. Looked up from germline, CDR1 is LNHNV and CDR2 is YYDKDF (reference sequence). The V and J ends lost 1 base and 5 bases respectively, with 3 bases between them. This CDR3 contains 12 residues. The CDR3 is CATSRVDQPQHF. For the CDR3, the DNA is TGTGCCACCAGCAGAGTCGATCAGCCCCAGCATTTT.

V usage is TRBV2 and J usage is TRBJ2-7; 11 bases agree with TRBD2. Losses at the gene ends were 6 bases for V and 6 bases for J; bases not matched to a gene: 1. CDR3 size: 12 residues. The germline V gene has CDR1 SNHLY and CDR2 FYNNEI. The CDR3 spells CASRLAGAEQYF. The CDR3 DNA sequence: TGTGCCAGCAGACTAGCGGGGGCCGAGCAGTACTTC.

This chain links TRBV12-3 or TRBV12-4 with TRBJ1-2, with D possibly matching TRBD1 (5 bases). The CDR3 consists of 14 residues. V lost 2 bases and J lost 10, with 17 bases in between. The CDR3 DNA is TGTGCCAGCAGTTTAATAGGGGCCTTACTTGACTACACCTTC. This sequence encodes CASSLIGALLDYTF.

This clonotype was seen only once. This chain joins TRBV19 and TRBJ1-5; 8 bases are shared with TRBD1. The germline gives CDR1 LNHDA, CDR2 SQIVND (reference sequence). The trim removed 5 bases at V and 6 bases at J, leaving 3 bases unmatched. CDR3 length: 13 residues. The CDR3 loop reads CASSGTGPQPQHF. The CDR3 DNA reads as TGTGCCAGTAGTGGGACAGGACCTCAGCCCCAGCATTTT.

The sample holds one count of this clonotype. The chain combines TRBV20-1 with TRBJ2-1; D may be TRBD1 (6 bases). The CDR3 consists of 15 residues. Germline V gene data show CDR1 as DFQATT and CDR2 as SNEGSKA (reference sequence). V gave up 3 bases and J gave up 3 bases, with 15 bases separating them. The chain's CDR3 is CSASFWTALYNEQFF. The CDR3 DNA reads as TGCAGTGCTAGCTTCTGGACAGCCCTCTACAATGAGCAGTTCTTC.

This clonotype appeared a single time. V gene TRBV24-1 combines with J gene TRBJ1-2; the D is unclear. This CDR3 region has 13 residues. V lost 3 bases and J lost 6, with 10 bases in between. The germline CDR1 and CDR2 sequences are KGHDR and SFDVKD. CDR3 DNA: TGTGCCACCAGTGATACAGATTTTGATGGCTACACCTTC. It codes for CATSDTDFDGYTF.

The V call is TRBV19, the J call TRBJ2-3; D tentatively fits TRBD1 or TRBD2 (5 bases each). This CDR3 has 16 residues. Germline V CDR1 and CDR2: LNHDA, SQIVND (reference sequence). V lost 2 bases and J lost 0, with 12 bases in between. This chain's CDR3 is CASSISEGYSTDTQYF. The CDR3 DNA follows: TGTGCCAGTAGTATATCCGAGGGGTATAGCACAGATACGCAGTATTTT. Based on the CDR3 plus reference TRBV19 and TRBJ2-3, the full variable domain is DGGITQSPKYLFRKEGQNVTLSCEQNLNHDAMYWYRQDPGQGLRLIYYSQIVNDFQKGDIAEGYSVSREKKESFPLTVTSAQKNPTAFYLCASSISEGYSTDTQYFGPGTRLTVL.

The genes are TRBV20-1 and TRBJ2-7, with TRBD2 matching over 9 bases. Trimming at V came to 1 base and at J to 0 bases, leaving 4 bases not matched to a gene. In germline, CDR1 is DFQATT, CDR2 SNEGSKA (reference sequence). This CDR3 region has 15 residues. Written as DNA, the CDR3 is TGCAGTGCTAGAGCAGCGGGGGGCGACTCCTACGAGCAGTACTTC. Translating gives CSARAAGGDSYEQYF.

CDR3 nucleotides: TGTGCCAGCAGCCAGTCCGCTTACGAGCAGTACTTC. Protein sequence: CASSQSAYEQYF. This chain joins TRBV7-3 and TRBJ2-7; the D is unclear. This CDR3 comprises 12 residues. V was trimmed by 5 bases and J by 4 bases, leaving 9 bases between them. Per germline, CDR1 SGHTA and CDR2 FQGTGA.

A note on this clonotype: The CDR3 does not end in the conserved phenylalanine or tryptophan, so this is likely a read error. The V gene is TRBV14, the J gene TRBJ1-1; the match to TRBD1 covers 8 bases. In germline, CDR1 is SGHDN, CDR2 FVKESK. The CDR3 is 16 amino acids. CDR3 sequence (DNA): TGTGCCAGCCGCCCCCCACGGACAGGGTTTTACACTGGAGCTTTCTCT. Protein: CASRPPRTGFYTGAFS.

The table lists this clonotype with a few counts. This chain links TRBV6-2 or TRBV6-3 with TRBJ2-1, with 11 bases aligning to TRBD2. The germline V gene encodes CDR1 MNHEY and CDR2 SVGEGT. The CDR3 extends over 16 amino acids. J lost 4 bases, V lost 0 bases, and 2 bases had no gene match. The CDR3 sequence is CASSYSSGGDYNEQFF. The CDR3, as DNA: TGTGCCAGCAGTTACTCTAGCGGGGGGGATTACAATGAGCAGTTCTTC.

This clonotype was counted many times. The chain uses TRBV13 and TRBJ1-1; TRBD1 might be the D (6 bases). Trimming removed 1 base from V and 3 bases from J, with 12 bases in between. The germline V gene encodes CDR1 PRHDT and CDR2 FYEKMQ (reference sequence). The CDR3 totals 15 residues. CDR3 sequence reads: CASSLEGGGDTEAFF. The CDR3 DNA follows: TGTGCCAGCAGCTTAGAGGGGGGTGGCGACACTGAAGCTTTCTTT.

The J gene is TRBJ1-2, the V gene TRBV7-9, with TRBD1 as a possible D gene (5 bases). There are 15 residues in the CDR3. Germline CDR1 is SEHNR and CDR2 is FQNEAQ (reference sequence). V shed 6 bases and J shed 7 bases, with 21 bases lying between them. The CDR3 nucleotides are TGTGCCAGCAGTTACGCGACCGGGACGGCGGGTGGCTACACCTTC. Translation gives CASSYATGTAGGYTF.

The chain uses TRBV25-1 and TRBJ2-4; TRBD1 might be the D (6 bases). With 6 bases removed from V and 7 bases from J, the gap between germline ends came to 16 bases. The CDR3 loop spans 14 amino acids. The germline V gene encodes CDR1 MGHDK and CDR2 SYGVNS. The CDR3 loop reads CASSLRTEGNIQYF. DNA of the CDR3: TGTGCCAGCAGCCTACGGACAGAAGGCAACATTCAGTACTTC.